The sample holds a few counts of the clone carrying this TCR beta chain. The antigen is not known. The germline gives CDR1 KGHSH, CDR2 LQKENI. V was trimmed by 0 bases and J by 4 bases, leaving 9 bases between them. The CDR3 spans 14 residues. TCRdb recomputed calls from the RT-PCR reads with MiXCR, one row per CDR3 protein. This table has 150,000 or so distinct CDR3 sequences, approximately 11% appearing once. This specimen belongs to a study of response to subunit inactivated influenza vaccine. Study-level results: New T cells are recruited in small numbers by each seasonal influenza vaccination, according to the authors' suggestion.

The chain combines TRBV18 with TRBJ1-1, with D maybe TRBD1 (5 bases). The source of this sequence is a man aged 50-60 years who received an inactivated influenza vaccine. The sequencing used non-naive T cells sorted from PBMCs, collected 45 days after vaccination. Here the CDR3 reads CASSPPSGGTEAFF. The CDR3, as DNA: TGTGCCAGCTCACCACCGTCTGGGGGCACTGAAGCTTTCTTT.